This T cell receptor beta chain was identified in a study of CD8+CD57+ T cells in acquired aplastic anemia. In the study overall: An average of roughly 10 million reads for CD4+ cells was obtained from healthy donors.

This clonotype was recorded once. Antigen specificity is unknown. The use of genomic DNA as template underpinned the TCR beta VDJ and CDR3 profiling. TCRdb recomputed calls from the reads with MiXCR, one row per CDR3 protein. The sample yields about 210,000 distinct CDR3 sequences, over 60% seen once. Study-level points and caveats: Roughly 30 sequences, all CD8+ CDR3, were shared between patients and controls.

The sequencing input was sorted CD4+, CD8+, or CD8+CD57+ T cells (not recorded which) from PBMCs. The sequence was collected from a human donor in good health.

The CDR3: CATSREVSYEQYF. The CDR3 DNA sequence: TGTGCCACCAGCAGAGAGGTCTCCTACGAGCAGTACTTC. V usage is TRBV15 and J usage is TRBJ2-7; D not resolved. Trimming took off 0 bases at V and 0 bases at J, with 3 bases between the two ends. The germline CDR1 and CDR2 sequences are LNHNV and YYDKDF (reference sequence). The CDR3 length is 13 residues. Drawing the rest from reference TRBV15 and TRBJ2-7, the complete variable domain is DAMVIQNPRYQVTQFGKPVTLSCSQTLNHNVMYWYQQKSSQAPKLLFHYYDKDFNNEADTPDNFQSRRPNTSFCFLDIRSPGLGDTAMYLCATSREVSYEQYFGPGTRLTVT.